The TCR beta chain described here comes from a study of cytomegalovirus exposure and HLA in healthy donors. Study as a whole: Previous work identified some 120 million unique TCR beta sequences from about 179 million T cells.

Per the germline V gene, CDR1 is LGHNA and CDR2 is YNFKEQ. Losses at the gene ends were 1 base for V and 4 bases for J; bases not matched to a gene: 9. This CDR3 spans 16 amino acids. PCR was performed using 60 Vbeta and 13 Jbeta primers. Sequenced by immunoSEQ multiplex PCR; TCRdb stores in-frame clones only, minus some. The data hold about 84,000 clones, with around three fifths observed a single time. J is TRBJ1-2 and V is TRBV4-2; 7 nucleotides line up with TRBD1. Sequenced: PBMCs. This TCR was recovered from a middle-aged woman in good health and CMV-seropositive. The CDR3: CASSQGGRGQSYGYTF. In nucleotides, the CDR3 is TGTGCCAGCAGCCAAGGGGGAAGGGGGCAGAGCTATGGCTACACCTTC.